One and the same sample provided the 23 T cell receptor beta chains below, sequenced in a study of graft-versus-host responses after intestinal transplantation (dated by TCRdb to about 2021). The receptor library was made with the immunoSEQ multiplex PCR assay. In its TCRdb copy, this immuneACCESS table keeps in-frame sequences only and misses some clones. Where compared with another copy, unresolved V genes explain less than half of these, and the others have no known cause. For this sample there are about 19,000 clones; more than 75% appear just once. The top ten clonotypes cover less than 10% of the sample. The material was PBMCs, obtained about 240 days after intestinal transplant. The receptors were sampled from a human patient who received an intestinal transplant, so some T cells may come from the graft donor.

J is TRBJ1-5 and V is TRBV12-5; D gene uncertain. Trimming removed 1 base at V and 6 bases at J, with 7 bases between. The CDR3 sequence is 13 residues long. Germline V gene lookup returns CDR1 LGHNT and CDR2 FRNRAP. CDR3 DNA sequence: TGTGCTAGTGGTTTGGAGGGTAGTCAGCCCCAGCATTTT. It codes for CASGLEGSQPQHF.

The chain is built from TRBV7-8 and TRBJ1-4; D gene uncertain. CDR3 length equals 14 residues. V was pared by 5 bases and J by 0 bases, with 7 bases between. Germline CDR1 is SGHVS and CDR2 is FQNEAQ. The CDR3 DNA sequence: TGTGCCAGCAGCCCGATTGCAACTAATGAAAAACTGTTTTTT. Its translation: CASSPIATNEKLFF.

The J gene is TRBJ1-1, the V gene TRBV30; D call uncertain. Germline V CDR1 and CDR2: GTSNPN, SVGIG (reference sequence). The CDR3 loop spans 13 amino acids. V shed 3 bases and J shed 5 bases, with 13 bases lying between them. The chain's CDR3 is CAWSRQGSTEAFF. The DNA of the CDR3 is TGTGCCTGGAGCCGGCAAGGGAGTACTGAAGCTTTCTTT.

J is TRBJ2-5 and V is TRBV7-7; no firm D call. V was pared by 2 bases and J by 5 bases, with 15 bases between. CDR1 SSHAT and CDR2 FNYEAQ come from the germline V gene (reference sequence). The CDR3 is 15 residues long. The DNA for the CDR3 is TGTGCCAGCAGCTTATCCCTTACCTACGCGGAGACCCAGTACTTC. Translating it yields CASSLSLTYAETQYF.

The chain links TRBV10-1 to TRBJ2-1, with 13 bases identical to TRBD2. CDR3 length: 18 residues. Unmatched junction bases numbered 10, after V lost 2 bases and J lost 6 bases. The germline gives CDR1 WNHNN, CDR2 SYGVQD (reference sequence). DNA for the CDR3: TGCGCCAGCAGTGAGAAGGCCAAGGGACTAGCGGGGTTCAATGAGCAGTTCTTC. Amino acid sequence: CASSEKAKGLAGFNEQFF.

The chain has TRBV6-5 and TRBJ2-5, with 9 nucleotides matching TRBD2. The CDR3 sequence is 15 residues long. Germline-derived CDR1 and CDR2 are MNHEY and SVGAGI. Unmatched junction bases numbered 8, after V lost 4 bases and J lost 5 bases. The CDR3 DNA reads TGTGCCAGCAGTTCGATTAGCGGGGGAGGGGAGACCCAGTACTTC. Amino acid sequence: CASSSISGGGETQYF.

This rearrangement joins TRBV5-4 to TRBJ2-5; 9 positions match TRBD2. Germline CDR1 and CDR2: SGHNT and YYREEE (reference sequence). CDR3 length equals 14 residues. With V trimmed by 7 bases and J by 4 bases, 8 bases remained unmatched. CDR3 protein: CASGSPAGGETQYF. For the CDR3, the DNA is TGTGCCAGCGGCTCCCCAGCGGGGGGAGAGACCCAGTACTTC. Filled out from reference TRBV5-4 and TRBJ2-5, the complete variable domain reads ETGVTQSPTHLIKTRGQQVTLRCSSQSGHNTVSWYQQALGQGPQFIFQYYREEENGRGNFPPRFSGLQFPNYSSELNVNALELDDSALYLCASGSPAGGETQYFGPGTRLLVL.

The chain links TRBV12-5 to TRBJ2-5, with 7 nucleotides matching TRBD2. The junction had 14 bases not matched to a gene; V was cut back by 3 bases and J by 4 bases. The CDR3 extends over 17 amino acids. Germline CDR1 LGHNT, CDR2 FRNRAP. The CDR3 DNA reads TGTGCTAGTGGTTTTGTTGTGGGAGGGGAAGGAGGAGAGACCCAGTACTTC. Translation: CASGFVVGGEGGETQYF.

The gene calls are TRBV9 and TRBJ2-3; 7 positions agree with TRBD2. Unmatched junction bases numbered 5, after V lost 2 bases and J lost 2 bases. Germline V gives CDR1 SGDLS, CDR2 YYNGEE. CDR3 length equals 15 residues. CDR3 bases: TGTGCCAGCAGCGTGAGCGGGGCGACCACAGATACGCAGTATTTT. Translation gives CASSVSGATTDTQYF.

This chain links TRBV28 with TRBJ1-2, with D unclear. Looked up from germline, CDR1 is MDHEN and CDR2 is SYDVKM. This CDR3 region has 14 residues. With 7 bases removed from V and 0 bases from J, the gap between germline ends came to 12 bases. CDR3 residues: CASTPGSTNYGYTF. The CDR3 nucleotides are TGTGCCAGCACCCCCGGAAGTACTAACTATGGCTACACCTTC.

The genes are TRBV23-1 and TRBJ1-6; a weak D match, TRBD1 (6 bases). TRBV23-1 falls under the ORF class, with uncertain function. The length of the CDR3 is 18 residues. The ends were cut back, 4 bases at V and 0 bases at J, with 16 bases in the middle. This CDR3 is CASSPRGGQSSYNSPLHF. The CDR3 DNA reads as TGCGCCAGCAGTCCCCGGGGGGGGCAGAGCTCCTATAATTCACCCCTCCACTTT.

The gene calls are TRBV7-3 and TRBJ2-5; perhaps D is TRBD1 or TRBD2 (5 bases each). This CDR3 region has 14 residues. Germline V lookup: CDR1 SGHTA, CDR2 FQGTGA. The V and J ends lost 1 base and 4 bases respectively, with 10 bases between them. CDR3: CASSLNAGRETQYF. CDR3 in DNA: TGTGCCAGCAGCTTAAATGCAGGGAGAGAGACCCAGTACTTC.

The rearrangement links TRBV5-1 to TRBJ2-5; tentatively, D is TRBD1 or TRBD2 (5 bases each). The V gene lost 7 bases and the J gene lost 3 bases, with 10 bases spanning the gap. This CDR3 is 12 amino acids long. Germline values: CDR1 SGHRS, CDR2 YFSETQ. For the CDR3, the DNA is TGCGCCAGCGGGGGTTACGAAGAGACCCAGTACTTC. Translating it yields CASGGYEETQYF.

The J gene is TRBJ2-3, the V gene TRBV5-1, with D perhaps TRBD2 (7 bases). The V gene lost 5 bases and the J gene lost 6 bases, with 19 bases spanning the gap. Germline V gives CDR1 SGHRS, CDR2 YFSETQ. The length of the CDR3 is 15 residues. This CDR3 is CASSGRGGAWDTQYF. The DNA of the CDR3 is TGCGCCAGCAGTGGGAGAGGGGGGGCCTGGGATACGCAGTATTTT.

This clone was seen just once. The rearrangement uses TRBV4-1 and TRBJ1-1, with D perhaps TRBD1 (5 bases). CDR3 length: 11 residues. Germline V CDR1 and CDR2: MGHRA, YSYEKL. Trimming shortened V by 3 bases and J by 11 bases, and 10 bases separated the two germline ends. CDR3 protein: CASSHGGGAFF. The CDR3 region has the DNA TGCGCCAGCAGCCATGGGGGAGGGGCTTTCTTT.

The chain has TRBV4-1 and TRBJ2-1; D is tentatively TRBD1 or TRBD2 (5 bases each). CDR1 and CDR2 from the germline V gene are MGHRA and YSYEKL. The CDR3 has 14 residues. V was clipped by 3 bases and J by 9 bases, with 15 bases between them. The CDR3 DNA reads TGCGCCAGCAGCCATTGGGTCGATGGGACTGAGCAGTTCTTC. Its protein is CASSHWVDGTEQFF.

V is TRBV10-2 and J is TRBJ1-5, with D possibly being TRBD1 (5 bases). CDR3 length: 16 residues. V was shortened by 2 bases and J by 0 bases, with 11 bases between the two germline ends. Germline V CDR1 and CDR2: WSHSY, SAAADI. In DNA, the CDR3 is TGCGCCAGCAGTGAGGCGCGACAGTATAGCAATCAGCCCCAGCATTTT. It yields the protein CASSEARQYSNQPQHF.

This rearrangement joins TRBV19 to TRBJ1-2; D not certain. From germline, CDR1 is LNHDA and CDR2 SQIVND (reference sequence). CDR3 length: 15 residues. The V gene lost 1 base and the J gene lost 4 bases, with 13 bases spanning the gap. CDR3: CASSIGPNPVYGYTF. The CDR3 region has the DNA TGTGCCAGTAGTATAGGTCCCAACCCTGTCTATGGCTACACCTTC.

The rearrangement uses TRBV9 and TRBJ2-3; tentative D call: TRBD2 (6 bases). V lost 3 bases, J lost 1 base, and 12 bases lay in between. This CDR3 is 15 amino acids long. CDR1 SGDLS and CDR2 YYNGEE come from the germline V gene. In DNA, the CDR3 is TGTGCCAGCAGCGATATAGCGGCCGGCACAGATACGCAGTATTTT. Its translation is CASSDIAAGTDTQYF.

This chain joins TRBV7-9 and TRBJ1-2, with 7 bases identical to TRBD1. The germline CDR1 and CDR2 sequences are SEHNR and FQNEAQ (reference sequence). CDR3 length: 13 amino acids. Germline trimming cut 11 bases from V and 3 bases from J; bases unmatched to any gene: 9. The chain's CDR3 is CACPRGTDYGYTF. For the CDR3, the DNA is TGTGCCTGCCCGAGGGGGACAGACTATGGCTACACCTTC. The whole variable domain, remainder taken from reference TRBV7-9 and TRBJ1-2, is DTGVSQNPRHKITKRGQNVTFRCDPISEHNRLYWYRQTLGQGPEFLTYFQNEAQLEKSRLLSDRFSAERPKGSFSTLEIQRTEQGDSAMYLCACPRGTDYGYTFGSGTRLTVV.

This clone is classed as medium-sized. The V call is TRBV27, the J call TRBJ1-1; a possible D gene is TRBD1 (5 bases). Germline-derived CDR1 and CDR2 are MNHEY and SMNVEV (reference sequence). V was trimmed by 1 base and J by 6 bases, leaving 15 bases between them. There are 15 residues in the CDR3. The CDR3 loop is CASSLYGGGVSEAFF. CDR3 bases: TGTGCCAGCAGTTTATACGGCGGGGGGGTCTCTGAAGCTTTCTTT.

The chain uses TRBV9 and TRBJ1-1; D is undetermined. CDR3 size: 12 residues. Per the germline V gene, CDR1 is SGDLS and CDR2 is YYNGEE. Deletions cut 4 bases from V and 3 bases from J, with 7 bases between. CDR3 sequence: CASSPQDTEAFF. The DNA of the CDR3 is TGTGCCAGCAGCCCCCAGGACACTGAAGCTTTCTTT.

The gene calls are TRBV6-4 and TRBJ2-1; D assignment may be TRBD1 or TRBD2 (5 bases each). The CDR3 totals 15 residues. From germline, CDR1 is MRHNA and CDR2 SNTAGT. With 6 bases removed from V and 0 bases from J, the gap between germline ends came to 12 bases. In DNA, the CDR3 is TGTGCCAGCAGCCGGGACCCGAGCTCCTACAATGAGCAGTTCTTC. Translated: CASSRDPSSYNEQFF.